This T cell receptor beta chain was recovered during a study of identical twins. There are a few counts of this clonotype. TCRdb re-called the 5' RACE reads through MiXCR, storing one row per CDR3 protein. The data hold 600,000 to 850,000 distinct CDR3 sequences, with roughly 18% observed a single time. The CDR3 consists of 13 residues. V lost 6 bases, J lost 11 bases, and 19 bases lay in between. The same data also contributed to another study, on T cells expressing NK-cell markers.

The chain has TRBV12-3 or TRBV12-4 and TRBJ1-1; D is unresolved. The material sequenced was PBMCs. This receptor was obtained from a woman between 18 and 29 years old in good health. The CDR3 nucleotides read TGTGCCAGCAGCGCGAGGTCGCCATACGTGGCTTTCTTT. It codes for CASSARSPYVAFF.